Each of the 31 T cell receptor beta chains below was sequenced from the same sample in a study of T cells in localized non-small cell lung cancer. The data were produced by immunoSEQ multiplex PCR, yet TCRdb's version contains in-frame clones alone and is incomplete. Among approximately 60,000 clones listed, approximately 87% were seen once. The material sequenced was peripheral blood, taken before any cancer treatment. The receptor set was obtained from a woman aged 35-75 years with stage I lung adenocarcinoma.

The V and J genes are TRBV28 and TRBJ1-2, with 7 bases identical to TRBD1. Trimming at V came to 6 bases and at J to 8 bases, leaving 9 bases not matched to a gene. Germline V gene sequence: CDR1 MDHEN, CDR2 SYDVKM. The CDR3 contains 13 residues. CDR3 protein: CASSATGTTGYTF. Written as DNA, the CDR3 is TGTGCCAGCAGCGCGACAGGGACAACAGGCTACACCTTC.

The chain links TRBV11-2 to TRBJ2-1, with unresolved D. Germline loops: CDR1 SGHAT, CDR2 FQNNGV. This CDR3 spans 17 amino acids. Trimming took 5 bases from V and 7 from J, leaving 24 bases between them. The CDR3 is CASSPLVARTLINEQFF. The CDR3 nucleotides read TGTGCCAGCAGCCCCCTTGTAGCTAGAACTCTCATTAATGAGCAGTTCTTC.

The rearrangement links TRBV25-1 to TRBJ1-2, with 9 bases aligning to TRBD1. This CDR3 is 13 amino acids long. The junction had 1 base not matched to a gene; V was cut back by 4 bases and J by 4 bases. Germline CDR1 and CDR2: MGHDK and SYGVNS. CDR3 bases: TGTGCCAGCAGTGGGGACAGGGTCTATGGCTACACCTTC. Protein sequence: CASSGDRVYGYTF.

The J gene is TRBJ2-5, the V gene TRBV5-1; D not certain. Trimming left V 2 bases short and J 2 bases short, with 7 bases between. There are 13 residues in the CDR3. Germline assignment: CDR1 SGHRS and CDR2 YFSETQ. The CDR3 nucleotides are TGCGCCAGCAGCTTTCGTCCGCAAGAGACCCAGTACTTC. As protein: CASSFRPQETQYF.

V and J are TRBV4-3 and TRBJ1-1, with D unresolved. The V end was cut by 1 base, the J end by 5 bases, with 8 bases between. CDR1 and CDR2 (germline): LGHNA, YSLEER. This CDR3 comprises 13 residues. CDR3 amino acids: CASSQVGVTEAFF. CDR3 sequence (DNA): TGCGCCAGCAGCCAAGTGGGAGTGACTGAAGCTTTCTTT.

The gene calls are TRBV28 and TRBJ1-2; D perhaps matches TRBD1 (6 bases). The germline CDR1 and CDR2 sequences are MDHEN and SYDVKM. The CDR3 consists of 13 residues. The ends were cut back, 2 bases at V and 4 bases at J, with 8 bases in the middle. The CDR3 region is CASSLRGSYGYTF. In nucleotides, the CDR3 is TGTGCCAGCAGTTTAAGGGGGAGCTATGGCTACACCTTC.

The genes are TRBV28 and TRBJ1-2, with 9 nucleotides matching TRBD1. Trimming took 3 bases from V and 6 from J; bases not matched to a gene: 8. The CDR3 extends over 15 amino acids. CDR1 is MDHEN and CDR2 is SYDVKM in the germline V gene. CDR3 residues: CASSFWETGGDGYTF. Written as DNA, the CDR3 is TGTGCCAGCAGTTTCTGGGAGACAGGGGGGGATGGCTACACCTTC.

This chain joins TRBV19 and TRBJ1-2; 7 bases line up with TRBD1. The CDR3 sequence is 16 residues long. The V gene's germline CDR1 is LNHDA and CDR2 SQIVND (reference sequence). Trimming at V came to 4 bases and at J to 0 bases, leaving 8 bases not matched to a gene. DNA for the CDR3: TGTGCCAGTAGTAGAGCTCCGGGACAGTCTAACTATGGCTACACCTTC. Translated, it gives CASSRAPGQSNYGYTF.

The chain employs TRBV9 and TRBJ1-4; TRBD1 matches 9 bases. V shed 4 bases, J shed 8 bases, and the junction held 9 bases outside the gene matches. In germline, CDR1 is SGDLS, CDR2 YYNGEE. The CDR3 totals 15 residues. This chain's CDR3 is CASSTGQGSGEKLFF. In DNA, the CDR3 is TGTGCCAGCAGCACAGGACAGGGGTCGGGAGAAAAACTGTTTTTT.

This chain links TRBV10-1 with TRBJ2-1; 9 positions match TRBD2. This CDR3 region has 14 residues. Germline V gene lookup returns CDR1 WNHNN and CDR2 SYGVQD (reference sequence). After removal of 5 bases from V and 7 bases from J, the junction contained 6 bases not matched to a gene. The CDR3 nucleotides read TGCGCCAGCAGTAGACTAGCGGCCGGGAATGAGCAGTTCTTC. It encodes CASSRLAAGNEQFF.

The chain combines TRBV5-1 with TRBJ2-2, with D tentatively TRBD1 or TRBD2 (5 bases each). CDR3 length equals 15 residues. V lost 0 bases and J lost 4, with 10 bases in between. The germline CDR1 and CDR2 sequences are SGHRS and YFSETQ. The CDR3 region is CASSLAGTVTGELFF. Written as DNA, the CDR3 is TGCGCCAGCAGCTTGGCCGGGACCGTCACCGGGGAGCTGTTTTTT.

The rearrangement uses TRBV29-1 and TRBJ1-4; TRBD1 is a possible D gene (5 bases). V was clipped by 4 bases and J by 0 bases, with 6 bases between them. This CDR3 comprises 13 residues. Germline CDR1 is SQVTM and CDR2 is ANQGSEA. The CDR3 DNA reads as TGCAGCGTTGTGACAGCAACTAATGAAAAACTGTTTTTT. It codes for CSVVTATNEKLFF.

The chain links TRBV10-1 to TRBJ2-2, with a weak D call TRBD2 (7 bases). Germline V gives CDR1 WNHNN, CDR2 SYGVQD (reference sequence). The CDR3 is 16 residues long. Deletions cut 0 bases from V and 5 bases from J, with 13 bases between. The CDR3 sequence: CASSESRGAITGELFF. The CDR3 DNA is TGCGCCAGCAGTGAGTCCCGGGGGGCTATAACCGGGGAGCTGTTTTTT.

On this clone: One end of the junction does not line up with germline, which may come from a read error. The chain is built from TRBV29-1 and TRBJ1-1, with a possible D match to TRBD1 (5 bases). The germline V gene has CDR1 SQVTM and CDR2 ANQGSEA. The CDR3 has 12 residues. The chain's CDR3 is CSVELGRKTLRW. The CDR3 region has the DNA TGCAGCGTTGAATTGGGACGGAAAACACTGCGCTGG.

This chain connects TRBV28 to TRBJ2-1; 9 bases fit TRBD2. Unmatched junction bases numbered 3, after V lost 3 bases and J lost 9 bases. The CDR3 is made up of 13 amino acids. CDR1 is MDHEN, CDR2 SYDVKM, per germline. For the CDR3, the DNA is TGTGCCAGCAGTTTTAGCGGGAGAACTGAGCAGTTCTTC. Translation: CASSFSGRTEQFF. Filled out from reference TRBV28 and TRBJ2-1, the complete variable domain reads DVKVTQSSRYLVKRTGEKVFLECVQDMDHENMFWYRQDPGLGLRLIYFSYDVKMKEKGDIPEGYSVSREKKERFSLILESASTNQTSMYLCASSFSGRTEQFFGPGTRLTVL.

The chain combines TRBV19 with TRBJ1-1; 11 bases fit TRBD1. After removal of 6 bases from V and 4 bases from J, the junction contained 4 bases not matched to a gene. There are 14 residues in the CDR3. Germline CDR1 and CDR2: LNHDA and SQIVND (reference sequence). DNA for the CDR3: TGTGCCAGTAGAGGACAGGGGGCATTCACTGAAGCTTTCTTT. It codes for CASRGQGAFTEAFF. Together with reference TRBV19 and TRBJ1-1, the CDR3 gives the full variable domain: DGGITQSPKYLFRKEGQNVTLSCEQNLNHDAMYWYRQDPGQGLRLIYYSQIVNDFQKGDIAEGYSVSREKKESFPLTVTSAQKNPTAFYLCASRGQGAFTEAFFGQGTRLTVV.

The V and J genes are TRBV5-1 and TRBJ2-2; unclear D gene. Trimming removed 0 bases from V and 0 bases from J, with 9 bases in between. The CDR3 runs 16 residues. CDR1 and CDR2 from the germline V gene are SGHRS and YFSETQ. CDR3 bases: TGCGCCAGCAGCTTGGCCGGGTCTTCGAACACCGGGGAGCTGTTTTTT. This gives the protein CASSLAGSSNTGELFF.

The chain has TRBV28 and TRBJ1-1; 7 bases map to TRBD1. CDR1 MDHEN and CDR2 SYDVKM come from the germline V gene. With 5 bases clipped from V and 4 bases from J, the junction kept 10 bases outside the gene matches. The CDR3 is made up of 15 amino acids. The CDR3 loop reads CASSGMTGISTEAFF. The CDR3 coding sequence is TGTGCCAGCAGTGGCATGACAGGGATAAGCACTGAAGCTTTCTTT.

The chain links TRBV30 to TRBJ1-5; D gene unclear. This CDR3 comprises 13 residues. V lost 2 bases, J lost 3 bases, and 8 bases lay in between. CDR1 is GTSNPN and CDR2 is SVGIG in the germline V gene (reference sequence). CDR3 residues: CAWSQGINQPQHF. CDR3 in DNA: TGTGCCTGGAGTCAAGGGATCAATCAGCCCCAGCATTTT.

This chain links TRBV2 with TRBJ1-4; 12 bases match TRBD1. This CDR3 has 16 residues. With V trimmed by 9 bases and J by 0 bases, 5 bases remained unmatched. CDR1 and CDR2 (germline): SNHLY, FYNNEI. The DNA of the CDR3 is TGTGCCAGGCCGGGACAGGGGGCGGCAACTAATGAAAAACTGTTTTTT. Translation: CARPGQGAATNEKLFF. The full variable domain, its missing parts supplied by reference TRBV2 and TRBJ1-4, is EPEVTQTPSHQVTQMGQEVILRCVPISNHLYFYWYRQILGQKVEFLVSFYNNEISEKSEIFDDQFSVERPDGSNFTLKIRSTKLEDSAMYFCARPGQGAATNEKLFFGSGTQLSVL.

The chain carries TRBV6-1 and TRBJ2-5, with D uncertain. The CDR3 consists of 14 residues. Per germline, CDR1 MNHNS and CDR2 SASEGT. The V end lost 6 bases, the J end lost 2 bases, and 13 bases lay between the germline ends. DNA of the CDR3: TGTGCCAGCAGCCTGATCCCCACACAAGAGACCCAGTACTTC. Protein product: CASSLIPTQETQYF.

The V call is TRBV11-2, the J call TRBJ1-1; D unclear. V was pared by 1 base and J by 0 bases, with 18 bases between. The CDR3 covers 18 residues. Germline-derived CDR1 and CDR2 are SGHAT and FQNNGV. The CDR3: CASSLVIVSANMNTEAFF. DNA for the CDR3: TGTGCCAGCAGCTTAGTTATTGTGTCAGCGAACATGAACACTGAAGCTTTCTTT.

The gene calls are TRBV19 and TRBJ2-3; D not resolved. CDR1 is LNHDA, CDR2 SQIVND, per germline (reference sequence). The CDR3 covers 12 residues. Trimming pared 3 bases from V and 3 bases from J, leaving 4 bases between. Written as DNA, the CDR3 is TGTGCCAGTAGTATTCGGACAGATACGCAGTATTTT. Residues: CASSIRTDTQYF. Drawing the rest from reference TRBV19 and TRBJ2-3, the complete variable domain is DGGITQSPKYLFRKEGQNVTLSCEQNLNHDAMYWYRQDPGQGLRLIYYSQIVNDFQKGDIAEGYSVSREKKESFPLTVTSAQKNPTAFYLCASSIRTDTQYFGPGTRLTVL.

Remarks on this clone: The junction departs from germline at one end; a sequencing error may be responsible. This chain joins TRBV19 and TRBJ1-6; possible D gene TRBD1, 6 bases. The length of the CDR3 is 15 residues. CDR1 and CDR2 (germline): LNHDA, SQIVND (reference sequence). CDR3 loop: CASTIQGNYNSPLHF. CDR3 nucleotide sequence: TGTGCCAGTACTATACAGGGAAACTATAATTCACCCCTCCACTTT.

V usage is TRBV2 and J usage is TRBJ1-5; tentative D call: TRBD1 (5 bases). Germline CDR1 reads SNHLY; CDR2 reads FYNNEI. This CDR3 has 13 amino acids. Trimming removed 8 bases at V and 4 bases at J, with 12 bases between. DNA of the CDR3: TGTGCCAGCGCCAGGGAGGGGAATCAGCCCCAGCATTTT. Translated: CASAREGNQPQHF.

This chain joins TRBV29-1 and TRBJ2-7; 13 bases align to TRBD2. V shed 1 base, J shed 4 bases, and the junction held 4 bases outside the gene matches. From germline, CDR1 is SQVTM and CDR2 ANQGSEA. The CDR3 runs to 15 residues. CDR3 in DNA: TGCAGCGTTGAAGGGACTAGCGGGGGCCGGTACGAGCAGTACTTC. This encodes CSVEGTSGGRYEQYF.

The J gene is TRBJ2-7, the V gene TRBV5-4; tentative D call: TRBD1 (6 bases). CDR3 length equals 16 residues. CDR1 and CDR2 (germline): SGHNT, YYREEE (reference sequence). V was cut by 4 bases and J by 4 bases, with 21 bases left in between. The CDR3 nucleotides are TGTGCCAGCAGCCTGACAGGCTATCAGGCGGAGTACGAGCAGTACTTC. Its protein is CASSLTGYQAEYEQYF.

The gene calls are TRBV11-3 and TRBJ2-7, with D unresolved. Germline V gene lookup returns CDR1 SGHNT and CDR2 YENEEA. This CDR3 has 13 residues. V lost 5 bases, J lost 1 base, and 9 bases lay in between. This CDR3 is CASSPGPSYEQYF. The CDR3 nucleotides are TGTGCCAGCAGCCCCGGCCCTTCCTACGAGCAGTACTTC.

The chain uses TRBV19 and TRBJ1-5; unclear D gene. From germline, CDR1 is LNHDA and CDR2 SQIVND (reference sequence). Between the trimmed V and J ends, which lost 0 bases and 2 bases, there was a span of 11 bases. The CDR3 sequence is 16 residues long. The CDR3 DNA is TGTGCCAGTAGTATAGATGAGGTACCGGGCAATCAGCCCCAGCATTTT. Translation: CASSIDEVPGNQPQHF. The complete variable domain, with remaining parts taken from reference TRBV19 and TRBJ1-5, reads DGGITQSPKYLFRKEGQNVTLSCEQNLNHDAMYWYRQDPGQGLRLIYYSQIVNDFQKGDIAEGYSVSREKKESFPLTVTSAQKNPTAFYLCASSIDEVPGNQPQHFGDGTRLSIL.

This clone was counted a single time. DNA for the CDR3: TGTGCCAGTGTGGGGGAACTCACAGATACGCAGTATTTT. Residues: CASVGELTDTQYF. V usage is TRBV25-1 and J usage is TRBJ2-3; D tentatively fits TRBD1 or TRBD2 (5 bases each). The V end was cut by 9 bases, the J end by 2 bases, with 12 bases between. The CDR3 totals 13 residues. Looked up from germline, CDR1 is MGHDK and CDR2 is SYGVNS.

The gene calls are TRBV18 and TRBJ2-1, with D tentatively TRBD2 (5 bases). Germline lookup yields CDR1 KGHSH and CDR2 LQKENI. CDR3 length: 16 residues. V was clipped by 3 bases and J by 5 bases, with 17 bases between them. The CDR3 DNA reads as TGTGCCAGCTCACCCCCGCTAGCAAATACGAACAATGAGCAGTTCTTC. Its translation: CASSPPLANTNNEQFF.